This T cell receptor (beta chain) was captured in a study of T cells in Graves' hyperthyroidism and ophthalmopathy (dated by TCRdb to between 2019 and 2020). For the study in its entirety: Peripheral blood was sampled at the time of initial diagnosis, prior to any treatment. A discovery cohort of about 100 patients, 43 with Graves' ophthalmopathy and approximately 55 with stable Graves' hyperthyroidism, was used to find distinguishing TCR V-J signatures. Whether ophthalmopathy could be predicted prospectively was tested in an independent validation cohort made up of 18 to 20 hyperthyroidism patients plus 17 patients who later progressed to ophthalmopathy. For training and testing, the approximately 97 patients in the discovery cohort were randomly divided in a 7:3 ratio. Thyroid tissue and blood T-cell repertoires from more than 5 Graves' hyperthyroidism patients were also compared in the study. Once sampling was done, hyperthyroidism patients were given methimazole at a starting dose of 30 mg daily, whereas ophthalmopathy patients were given high-dose intravenous methylprednisolone. According to the paper, TCR Vbeta CDR3 sequencing was carried out on 135 peripheral blood samples, which came from approximately 43 ophthalmopathy, around 74 hyperthyroidism and roughly 17 progressor patients. Paper-wide results and their limitations: A 13 V-J signature model separated ophthalmopathy from stable hyperthyroidism, with roughly 88% sensitivity and 81.08% specificity in cross-validation and 80%/75% in testing. Blood samples also contained most of the expanded thyroid clonotypes (frequency above 0.001), which suggests that blood repertoires may reflect thyroid immune responses. In validation, progression to ophthalmopathy was predicted by the model with approximately 67% sensitivity and 72% to 85% specificity, a median of 6.5 months before onset. No statistical method was used to fix the sample size in advance, and group allocation was not hidden from the investigators.

Ophthalmopathy patients had moderately to severely active disease, Clinical Activity Score of at least 3, NOSPECS grade of at least 4, and duration under 3 months. Exclusion was applied to patients with uncontrolled infections, other autoimmune diseases, pregnancy or lactation. Diagnoses were based on clinical symptoms, serum thyroxine and TRAb, thyroid ultrasound and orbital computed tomography. PBMCs were isolated from approximately 10 ml of fresh peripheral blood by Ficoll-Paque density gradient centrifugation. Total RNA was extracted using Trizol reagent, and RNA quality was assessed on an Agilent 2100 Bioanalyzer. Counted from cysteine to phenylalanine, this CDR3 has 17 amino acids. Just CDR3 DNA is preserved here, 51 bases in frame from base 1. The junction shows trimming of 6 bases on V and 2 bases on J, and the gene matches do not reach 13 bases of it. Sequences ENHRY (CDR1) and SYGVKD (CDR2) are obtained from the germline V gene.

This clonotype was picked up many times. Its recognized antigen is unknown. No much larger clone exists at a distance of one base, and base qualities are not known. TCR beta CDR3 regions were amplified from RNA transcripts. The first round of RT-PCR for the TCR CDR3 was performed with the HTBI primer set and the Qiagen OneStep RT-PCR kit. A second multiplex PCR round built the libraries, followed by size selection and purification. The libraries were sequenced on an Illumina HiSeq2000 using paired-end 100 bp reads. Concerning the study's data processing: SOAPnuke was used to process the raw data, removing reads that contained adapters or uncalled bases, had a mean Phred below 15, or lacked an exact match to the constant primer or identifier. High-quality paired reads were merged using COPE v1.2.5, and each unique nucleotide sequence was defined as a clonotype. MiTCR v1.1 was used to align clonotypes to the IMGT TRBV, TRBD and TRBJ reference segments. The analysis was restricted to V-J combinations with a frequency above 0.0001, which together covered 98% to 99.2% of the repertoires. The TCS score was defined as the ratio of F50 (clonal expansion) to E x V (chaos), calculated using BLOSUM62-based TCRdist between CDR3 peptides within each V-J. Welch's t-statistics and random forest reduced just over 500 V-J features to roughly 13, which were used in a naive Bayes classifier (R e1071). Starting from the raw public reads, TCRdb applied fastp trimming at Q25, assembled clones with MiXCR and retained in-frame beta chains. Each CDR3 protein appears once, grouped with its most common genes and DNA. These V and J calls derive from TCRdb rather than the authors' analysis. This sample is represented by approximately 300,000 distinct CDR3 sequences; over 15% of them were singletons. The biggest ten clones account for 55% to 60% of the sample.

Sequenced sample: blood. This TCR derives from a woman aged 55-69 years with Graves' ophthalmopathy. Here the chain combines TRBV10-3 and TRBJ2-3; 8 middle bases align to TRBD2. The CDR3 region has the sequence CAISPTLLADPTDTQYF. The DNA sequence follows: TGTGCCATCAGCCCCACTTTACTAGCGGACCCCACAGATACGCAGTATTTT.